This T cell receptor beta chain comes out of a study of OX40 agonist ivuxolimab in advanced cancers. Germline V gene sequence: CDR1 DFQATT, CDR2 SNEGSKA (reference sequence). V lost 6 bases and J 4 bases, leaving 7 bases between the germline ends. The CDR3 is 10 residues long. The table came from immunoSEQ multiplex PCR; TCRdb's copy has only in-frame clones and leaves some out. The data contain 35,000 to 45,000 clones, over 75% of them singletons. This TCR derives from an adult with an advanced solid tumor such as melanoma, head and neck, liver or kidney cancer. J is TRBJ2-7 and V is TRBV20-1; D remains ambiguous. The specimen was CD4+ or CD8+ T cells sorted from blood, collected in a trial of the OX40 agonist ivuxolimab. The CDR3 here is CSAGFYEQYF. As DNA, the CDR3 is TGCAGTGCAGGGTTTTACGAGCAGTACTTC.